This T cell receptor beta chain is from a study of human T cells and chemical hapten exposure. Overall study: There were per-sample TCR yield variations, arising mainly from small pooled library volume differences.

Time point specified: healthy volunteer bleed at 2 weeks. Total RNA came from unfractionated whole blood. Library construction involved attaching unique molecular identifiers to individual cDNA molecules, which allowed quantitative, reproducible TCR counting. In the original analysis: There were a median of around 100,000 TCRs per sample, with a range from roughly 20,000 to 700,000. TCRdb recomputed calls from the RACE reads with MiXCR, one row per CDR3 protein. The V and J calls, along with clone size, are taken from TCRdb and not from the paper's own processing. The sample contains tens of thousands of distinct CDR3 sequences, about 8.6% of which appear only once. The V and J ends lost 2 bases and 2 bases respectively, with 12 bases between them. Germline V gene sequence: CDR1 KGHSH, CDR2 LQKENI. CDR3 size: 16 residues. Study outcomes and limitations: Once DPC sensitization occurred, TCRs above 1 in 1000 frequency showed no change.

Concerning this clonotype: The antigen is undetermined.

Sequencing used whole blood. The origin of this receptor is a female donor in good health. Some clones in this sample may be carry-over from other donors' samples. The gene calls are TRBV18 and TRBJ2-2, with D possibly being TRBD2 (5 bases). CDR3 DNA sequence: TGTGCCAGCTCACCAGAGGGAGTTTTTAACACCGGGGAGCTGTTTTTT. Protein product: CASSPEGVFNTGELFF.